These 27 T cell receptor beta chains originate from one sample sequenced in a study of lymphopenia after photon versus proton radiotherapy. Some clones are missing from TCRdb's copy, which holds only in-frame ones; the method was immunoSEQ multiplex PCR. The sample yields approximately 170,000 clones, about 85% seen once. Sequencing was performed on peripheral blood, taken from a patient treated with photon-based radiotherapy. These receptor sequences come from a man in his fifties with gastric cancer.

The CDR3 region is CASSAVGYEQYF. The CDR3, as DNA: TGCGCCAGCTCCGCGGTGGGCTACGAGCAGTACTTC. The chain carries TRBV10-2 and TRBJ2-7; D gene ambiguous. The CDR3 loop spans 12 amino acids. The V gene's germline CDR1 is WSHSY and CDR2 SAAADI. V was cut by 8 bases and J by 3 bases, with 11 bases left in between.

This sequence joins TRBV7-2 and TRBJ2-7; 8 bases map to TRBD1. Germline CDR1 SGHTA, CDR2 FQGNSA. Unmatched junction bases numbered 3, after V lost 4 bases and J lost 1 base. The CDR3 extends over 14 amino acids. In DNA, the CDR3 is TGTGCCAGCAGCTCTGGACAGGGATCCTACGAGCAGTACTTC. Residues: CASSSGQGSYEQYF. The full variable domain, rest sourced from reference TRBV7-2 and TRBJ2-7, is GAGVSQSPSNKVTEKGKDVELRCDPISGHTALYWYRQSLGQGLEFLIYFQGNSAPDKSGLPSDRFSAERTGGSVSTLTIQRTQQEDSAVYLCASSSGQGSYEQYFGPGTRLTVT.

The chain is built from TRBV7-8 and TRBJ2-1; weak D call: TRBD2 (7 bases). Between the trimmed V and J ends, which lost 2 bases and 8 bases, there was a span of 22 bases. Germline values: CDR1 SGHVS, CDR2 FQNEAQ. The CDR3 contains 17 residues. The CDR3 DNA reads TGTGCCAGCAGCTTAAGGGGGGGAGCCCCCTCACCTGATGAGCAGTTCTTC. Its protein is CASSLRGGAPSPDEQFF.

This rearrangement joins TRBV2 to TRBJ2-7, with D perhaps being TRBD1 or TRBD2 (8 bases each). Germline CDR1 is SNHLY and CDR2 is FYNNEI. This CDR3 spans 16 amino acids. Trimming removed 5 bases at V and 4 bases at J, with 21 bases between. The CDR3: CASSRTGRREGYEQYF. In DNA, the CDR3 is TGTGCCAGCAGTCGGACAGGGCGACGGGAGGGGTACGAGCAGTACTTC.

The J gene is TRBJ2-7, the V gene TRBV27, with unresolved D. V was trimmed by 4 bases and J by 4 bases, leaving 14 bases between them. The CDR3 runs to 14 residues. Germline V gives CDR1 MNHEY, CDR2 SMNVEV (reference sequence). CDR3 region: CASSSLPTLYEQYF. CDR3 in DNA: TGTGCCAGCAGTTCCCTCCCGACACTGTACGAGCAGTACTTC.

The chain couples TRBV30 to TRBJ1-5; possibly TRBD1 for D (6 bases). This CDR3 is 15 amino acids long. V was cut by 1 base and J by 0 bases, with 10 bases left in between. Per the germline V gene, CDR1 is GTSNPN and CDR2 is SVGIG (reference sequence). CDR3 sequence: CAWSETGNSNQPQHF. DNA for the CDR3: TGTGCCTGGAGTGAGACAGGCAATAGCAATCAGCCCCAGCATTTT. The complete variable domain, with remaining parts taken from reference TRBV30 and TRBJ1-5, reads SQTIHQWPATLVQPVGSPLSLECTVEGTSNPNLYWYRQAAGRGLQLLFYSVGIGQISSEVPQNLSASRPQDRQFILSSKKLLLSDSGFYLCAWSETGNSNQPQHFGDGTRLSIL.

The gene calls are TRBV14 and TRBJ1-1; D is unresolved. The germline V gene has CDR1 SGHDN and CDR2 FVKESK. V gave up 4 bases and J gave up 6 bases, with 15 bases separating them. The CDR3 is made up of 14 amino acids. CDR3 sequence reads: CASSPRGGKAEAFF. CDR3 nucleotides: TGTGCCAGCAGCCCACGGGGAGGGAAGGCTGAAGCTTTCTTT.

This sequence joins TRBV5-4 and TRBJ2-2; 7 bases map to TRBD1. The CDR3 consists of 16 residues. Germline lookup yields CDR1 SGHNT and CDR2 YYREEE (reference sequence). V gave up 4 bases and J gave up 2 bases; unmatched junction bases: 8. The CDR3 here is CASSKPGQTNTGELFF. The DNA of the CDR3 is TGTGCCAGCAGCAAGCCGGGACAGACCAACACCGGGGAGCTGTTTTTT.

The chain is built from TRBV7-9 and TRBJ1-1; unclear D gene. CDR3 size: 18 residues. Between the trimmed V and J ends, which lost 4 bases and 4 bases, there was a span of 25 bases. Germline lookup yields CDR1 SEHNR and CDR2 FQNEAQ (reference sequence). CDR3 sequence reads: CASSSNVQDARTVTEAFF. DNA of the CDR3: TGTGCCAGCAGCTCCAATGTTCAGGACGCCCGTACCGTCACTGAAGCTTTCTTT.

The DNA for the CDR3 is TGTGCCAGCTCTAAGCGGGGGAGCTCTGGGGCCAACGTCCTGACTTTC. Residues: CASSKRGSSGANVLTF. J is TRBJ2-6 and V is TRBV28, with TRBD2 matching over 8 bases. The germline V gene encodes CDR1 MDHEN and CDR2 SYDVKM. The J segment lost 0 bases and the V segment lost 8 bases, leaving 6 bases of the junction unmatched. The CDR3 runs to 16 residues.

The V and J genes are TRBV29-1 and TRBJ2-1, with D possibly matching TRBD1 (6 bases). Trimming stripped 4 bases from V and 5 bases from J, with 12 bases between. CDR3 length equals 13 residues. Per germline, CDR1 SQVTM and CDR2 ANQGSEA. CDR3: CSVAQGNHNEQFF. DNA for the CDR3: TGCAGCGTTGCCCAGGGGAACCACAATGAGCAGTTCTTC.

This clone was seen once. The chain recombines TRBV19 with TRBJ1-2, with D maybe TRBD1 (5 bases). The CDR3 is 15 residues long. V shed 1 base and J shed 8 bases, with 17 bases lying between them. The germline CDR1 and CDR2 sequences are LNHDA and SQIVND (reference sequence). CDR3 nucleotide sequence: TGTGCCAGTAGTATAGGCGCAGGGAGAGCGGGCGGCTACACCTTC. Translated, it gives CASSIGAGRAGGYTF.

The CDR3, as DNA: TGTGCCAGCAGCCTGCAGACAGCACATACGCAGTATTTT. Protein product: CASSLQTAHTQYF. The chain uses TRBV14 and TRBJ2-3; D may be TRBD1 (5 bases). CDR3 length equals 13 residues. The V and J ends lost 4 bases and 7 bases respectively, with 12 bases between them. The germline gives CDR1 SGHDN, CDR2 FVKESK.

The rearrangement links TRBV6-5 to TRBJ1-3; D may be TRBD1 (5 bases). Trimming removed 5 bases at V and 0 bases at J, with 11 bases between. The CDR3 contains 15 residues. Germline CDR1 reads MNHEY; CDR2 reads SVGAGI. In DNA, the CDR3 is TGTGCCAGCAGTGCAACAGGCTACTCTGGAAACACCATATATTTT. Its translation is CASSATGYSGNTIYF.

CDR3 loop: CSARRQNEQFF. CDR3 DNA: TGCAGTGCTAGACGGCAGAATGAGCAGTTCTTC. The V and J genes are TRBV20-1 and TRBJ2-1; no definite D call. Germline assignment: CDR1 DFQATT and CDR2 SNEGSKA (reference sequence). The germline V and J ends were trimmed by 2 bases and 7 bases, with 6 bases remaining between them. The CDR3 consists of 11 residues.

The chain's CDR3 is CASSEDGTGATDTQYF. CDR3 DNA sequence: TGTGCCAGCAGTGAAGATGGGACAGGGGCCACAGATACGCAGTATTTT. The rearrangement uses TRBV25-1 and TRBJ2-3; TRBD1 agrees at 10 bases. This CDR3 region has 16 residues. Per the germline V gene, CDR1 is MGHDK and CDR2 is SYGVNS. The V and J ends lost 2 bases and 2 bases, in that order; junction bases with no gene match: 4.

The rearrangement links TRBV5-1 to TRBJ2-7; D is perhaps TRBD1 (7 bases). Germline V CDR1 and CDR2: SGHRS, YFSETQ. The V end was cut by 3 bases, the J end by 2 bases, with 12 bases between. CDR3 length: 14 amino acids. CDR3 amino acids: CASSWQGGPYEQYF. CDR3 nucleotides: TGCGCCAGCAGCTGGCAGGGGGGCCCCTACGAGCAGTACTTC. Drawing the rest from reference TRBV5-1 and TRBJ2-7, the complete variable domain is KAGVTQTPRYLIKTRGQQVTLSCSPISGHRSVSWYQQTPGQGLQFLFEYFSETQRNKGNFPGRFSGRQFSNSRSEMNVSTLELGDSALYLCASSWQGGPYEQYFGPGTRLTVT.

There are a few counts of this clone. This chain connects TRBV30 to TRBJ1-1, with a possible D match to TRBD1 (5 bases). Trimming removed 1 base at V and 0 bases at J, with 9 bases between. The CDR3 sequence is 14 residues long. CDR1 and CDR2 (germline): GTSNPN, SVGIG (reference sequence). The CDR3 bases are TGTGCCTGGAGTGCGGGACGGATGAACACTGAAGCTTTCTTT. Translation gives CAWSAGRMNTEAFF.

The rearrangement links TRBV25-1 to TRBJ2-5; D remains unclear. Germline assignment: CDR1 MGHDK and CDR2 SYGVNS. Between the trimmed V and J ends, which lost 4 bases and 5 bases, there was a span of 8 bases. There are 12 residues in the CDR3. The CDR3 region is CASSVAWETQYF. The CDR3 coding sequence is TGTGCCAGCAGTGTGGCTTGGGAGACCCAGTACTTC. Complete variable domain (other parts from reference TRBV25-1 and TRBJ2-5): EADIYQTPRYLVIGTGKKITLECSQTMGHDKMYWYQQDPGMELHLIHYSYGVNSTEKGDLSSESTVSRIRTEHFPLTLESARPSHTSQYLCASSVAWETQYFGPGTRLLVL.

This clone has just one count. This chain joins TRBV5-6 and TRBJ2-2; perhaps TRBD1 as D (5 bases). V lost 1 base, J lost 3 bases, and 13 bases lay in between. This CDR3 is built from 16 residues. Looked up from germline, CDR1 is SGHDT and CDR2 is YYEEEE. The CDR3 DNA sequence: TGTGCCAGCAGCTTGAAGGGCAGGGTGTACACCGGGGAGCTGTTTTTT. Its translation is CASSLKGRVYTGELFF.

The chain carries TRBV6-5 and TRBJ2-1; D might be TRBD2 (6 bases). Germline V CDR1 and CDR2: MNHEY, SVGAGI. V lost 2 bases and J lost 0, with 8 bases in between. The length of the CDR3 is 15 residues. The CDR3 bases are TGTGCCAGCAGTTACGGGAGGAGCTCCTACAATGAGCAGTTCTTC. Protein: CASSYGRSSYNEQFF.

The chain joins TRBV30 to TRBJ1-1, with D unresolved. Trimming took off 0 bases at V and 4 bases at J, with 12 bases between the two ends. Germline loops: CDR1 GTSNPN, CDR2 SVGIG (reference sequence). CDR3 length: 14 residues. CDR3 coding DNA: TGTGCCTGGAGTGTAGATTTCGGCGGCACTGAAGCTTTCTTT. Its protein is CAWSVDFGGTEAFF.

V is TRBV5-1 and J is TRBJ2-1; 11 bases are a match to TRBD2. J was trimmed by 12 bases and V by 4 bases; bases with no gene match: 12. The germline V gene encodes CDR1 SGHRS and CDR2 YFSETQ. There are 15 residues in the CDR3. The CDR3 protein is CASSPLAGGPGGQFF. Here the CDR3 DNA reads TGCGCCAGCAGCCCCTTAGCGGGAGGGCCTGGAGGGCAGTTCTTC.

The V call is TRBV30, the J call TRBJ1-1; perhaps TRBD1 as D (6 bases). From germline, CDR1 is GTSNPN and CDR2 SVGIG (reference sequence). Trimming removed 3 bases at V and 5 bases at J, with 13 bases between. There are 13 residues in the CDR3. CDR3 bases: TGTGCCTGGAGGCTCCAGGGGTGGACTGAAGCTTTCTTT. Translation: CAWRLQGWTEAFF.

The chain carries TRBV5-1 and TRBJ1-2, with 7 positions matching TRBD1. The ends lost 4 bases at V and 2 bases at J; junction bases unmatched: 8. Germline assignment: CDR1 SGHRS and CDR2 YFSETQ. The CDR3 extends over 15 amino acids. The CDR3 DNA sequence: TGCGCCAGCAGCCCCCGGTTGGGACAGAACTATGGCTACACCTTC. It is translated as CASSPRLGQNYGYTF.

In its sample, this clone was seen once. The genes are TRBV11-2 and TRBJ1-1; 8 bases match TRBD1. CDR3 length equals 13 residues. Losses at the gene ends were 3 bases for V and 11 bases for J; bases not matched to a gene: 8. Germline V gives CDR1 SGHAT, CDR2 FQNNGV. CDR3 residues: CASSFLEQGVAFF. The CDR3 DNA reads TGTGCCAGCAGCTTCCTTGAACAGGGGGTCGCTTTCTTT.

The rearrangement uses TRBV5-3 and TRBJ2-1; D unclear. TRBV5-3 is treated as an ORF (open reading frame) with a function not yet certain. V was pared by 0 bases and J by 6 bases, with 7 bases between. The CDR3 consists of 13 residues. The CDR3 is CARSLVLVNEQFF. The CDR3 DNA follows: TGTGCCAGAAGCTTGGTGCTGGTCAATGAGCAGTTCTTC.